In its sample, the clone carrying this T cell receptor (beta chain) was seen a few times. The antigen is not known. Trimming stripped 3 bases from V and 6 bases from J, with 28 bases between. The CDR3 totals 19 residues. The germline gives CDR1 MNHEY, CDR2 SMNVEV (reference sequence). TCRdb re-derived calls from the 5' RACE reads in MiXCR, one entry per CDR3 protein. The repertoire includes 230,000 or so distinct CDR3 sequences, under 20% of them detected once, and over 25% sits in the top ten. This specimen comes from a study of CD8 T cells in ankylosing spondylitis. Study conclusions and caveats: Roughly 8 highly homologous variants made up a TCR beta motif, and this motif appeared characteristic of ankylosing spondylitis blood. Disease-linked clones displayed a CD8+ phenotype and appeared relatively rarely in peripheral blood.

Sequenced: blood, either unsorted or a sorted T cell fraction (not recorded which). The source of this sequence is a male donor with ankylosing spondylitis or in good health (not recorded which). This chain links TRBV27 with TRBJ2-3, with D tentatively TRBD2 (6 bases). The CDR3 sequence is CASSFAGGDSLTNLDTQYF. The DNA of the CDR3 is TGTGCCAGCAGTTTTGCCGGGGGAGACAGTCTAACGAACCTGGATACGCAGTATTTT.